Below are 18 T cell receptor beta chains sequenced from a single sample in a study of spatial heterogeneity in lung cancer. Time point specified: sample taken at primary tumor resection. Researchers sequenced whole RNA taken from tumor, nontumor lung or frozen PBMC without sorting. TCRdb passed the 5' RACE reads through MiXCR, listing each CDR3 protein once. Seen here are more than 80,000 distinct CDR3 sequences, more than 10% observed once, and the top ten hold 35% to 45%. The material was PBMCs, obtained at surgery. The receptors were sampled from a male donor with early-stage non-small cell lung cancer.

In DNA, the CDR3 is TGTGCCAGCAGCGCGACTAGTCTTGAGACCCAGTACTTC. Translation gives CASSATSLETQYF. The rearrangement joins TRBV9 to TRBJ2-5; D possibly corresponds to TRBD2 (6 bases). Germline CDR1 is SGDLS and CDR2 is YYNGEE. Trimming stripped 3 bases from V and 5 bases from J, with 11 bases between. The CDR3 runs to 13 residues.

This clonotype was detected only a few times. This chain connects TRBV14 to TRBJ1-2; D unresolved. V lost 1 base, J lost 4 bases, and 4 bases lay in between. The CDR3 contains 12 residues. CDR1 SGHDN and CDR2 FVKESK come from the germline V gene. The CDR3 bases are TGTGCCAGCAGCCAAGCAGGCTATGGCTACACCTTC. Translated, it gives CASSQAGYGYTF.

The chain couples TRBV19 to TRBJ2-1, with a possible D match to TRBD2 (6 bases). Germline CDR1 LNHDA, CDR2 SQIVND (reference sequence). V lost 1 base, J lost 6 bases, and 22 bases lay in between. The CDR3 contains 18 residues. CDR3 sequence reads: CASSIGSVRLGSRNEQFF. The CDR3 bases are TGTGCCAGTAGTATAGGATCTGTGCGACTAGGGAGTCGCAATGAGCAGTTCTTC.

This clonotype has only a few counts. This chain links TRBV27 with TRBJ1-6; D remains ambiguous. The V end was cut by 6 bases, the J end by 8 bases, with 11 bases between. CDR1 and CDR2 (germline): MNHEY, SMNVEV (reference sequence). The CDR3 is 13 amino acids. The CDR3 DNA reads as TGTGCCAGCAGGAGAACCGACGATTCACCCCTCCACTTT. It encodes CASRRTDDSPLHF.

There are a few counts of this clonotype. The rearrangement links TRBV29-1 to TRBJ2-2; no clear D. There are 13 residues in the CDR3. V shed 4 bases and J shed 3 bases, with 9 bases lying between them. CDR1 and CDR2 from the germline V gene are SQVTM and ANQGSEA. The CDR3 DNA is TGCAGCGTTGTACGACAACACACCGGGGAGCTGTTTTTT. Translating gives CSVVRQHTGELFF.

This clonotype has only a few counts. The gene calls are TRBV19 and TRBJ2-4; D might be TRBD1 (6 bases). The CDR3 consists of 13 residues. V lost 10 bases and J 8 bases, leaving 18 bases between the germline ends. Germline CDR1 is LNHDA and CDR2 is SQIVND (reference sequence). The CDR3, as DNA: TGTGCCACCCTTGGCCAGGGGAGAGACATTCAGTACTTC. Its protein is CATLGQGRDIQYF. Using reference TRBV19 and TRBJ2-4 for the parts outside the CDR3, the full variable domain is DGGITQSPKYLFRKEGQNVTLSCEQNLNHDAMYWYRQDPGQGLRLIYYSQIVNDFQKGDIAEGYSVSREKKESFPLTVTSAQKNPTAFYLCATLGQGRDIQYFGAGTRLSVL.

This clonotype was observed at least ten times. The chain combines TRBV7-2 with TRBJ2-5; unclear D gene. The V and J ends lost 3 bases and 2 bases respectively, with 7 bases between them. The CDR3 consists of 13 residues. CDR1 SGHTA and CDR2 FQGNSA come from the germline V gene. CDR3 in amino acids: CASSLRFQETQYF. CDR3 nucleotides: TGTGCCAGCAGCTTGAGGTTTCAAGAGACCCAGTACTTC.

This clonotype was seen a handful of times. The chain employs TRBV7-2 and TRBJ2-3; 8 bases are a match to TRBD2. The length of the CDR3 is 15 residues. Germline V lookup: CDR1 SGHTA, CDR2 FQGNSA. J was trimmed by 1 base and V by 5 bases; bases with no gene match: 5. CDR3 region: CASSPPTSGTDTQYF. The DNA of the CDR3 is TGTGCCAGCAGCCCCCCGACTAGCGGCACAGATACGCAGTATTTT.

The chain combines TRBV12-3 or TRBV12-4 with TRBJ1-6; 11 positions agree with TRBD1. The CDR3 totals 15 residues. The junction had 7 bases not matched to a gene; V was cut back by 5 bases and J by 10 bases. CDR3 sequence reads: CASSTGTGGSSPLHF. The CDR3, as DNA: TGTGCCAGCAGTACCGGGACAGGGGGATCCTCACCCCTCCACTTT.

The V call is TRBV7-9, the J call TRBJ2-5; 11 bases are a match to TRBD1. CDR1 is SEHNR and CDR2 is FQNEAQ in the germline V gene (reference sequence). V gave up 3 bases and J gave up 5 bases; unmatched junction bases: 11. The CDR3 totals 17 residues. The DNA of the CDR3 is TGTGCCAGCAGCTTTTTTTCGGGACAGGGGGTTGAGGAGACCCAGTACTTC. It codes for CASSFFSGQGVEETQYF.

This clonotype was seen ten or more times. The chain couples TRBV28 to TRBJ1-5; TRBD1 might be the D (5 bases). The germline V gene encodes CDR1 MDHEN and CDR2 SYDVKM. The CDR3 is 15 amino acids. V dropped 3 bases and J dropped 0 bases, with 9 bases sitting between them. In DNA, the CDR3 is TGTGCCAGCAGTTTTTCAGGGTATAGCAATCAGCCCCAGCATTTT. Amino acid sequence: CASSFSGYSNQPQHF.

This clonotype has just a few counts. The V and J genes are TRBV7-9 and TRBJ1-5; a weak D match, TRBD1 (5 bases). CDR1 and CDR2 (germline): SEHNR, FQNEAQ (reference sequence). This CDR3 spans 13 amino acids. The V end lost 5 bases, the J end lost 4 bases, and 9 bases lay between the germline ends. The CDR3 spells CASSQAGNQPQHF. CDR3 DNA: TGTGCCAGCAGCCAGGCAGGGAATCAGCCCCAGCATTTT.

This clonotype was found a few times. The genes are TRBV9 and TRBJ2-2, with D unclear. The germline V and J ends were trimmed by 3 bases and 3 bases, with 6 bases remaining between them. The CDR3 is 13 residues long. Germline V CDR1 and CDR2: SGDLS, YYNGEE. In DNA, the CDR3 is TGTGCCAGCAGCGGGACCTACACCGGGGAGCTGTTTTTT. Amino acids: CASSGTYTGELFF.

V is TRBV20-1 and J is TRBJ2-7; 8 bases map to TRBD2. Losses at the gene ends were 2 bases for V and 6 bases for J; bases not matched to a gene: 12. Germline V gene lookup returns CDR1 DFQATT and CDR2 SNEGSKA (reference sequence). The CDR3 runs 15 residues. CDR3 region: CSARSMERESAEQYF. For the CDR3, the DNA is TGCAGTGCTAGAAGCATGGAGCGGGAGTCAGCCGAGCAGTACTTC.

The chain links TRBV7-2 to TRBJ1-3, with D possibly TRBD1 on 5 matching bases. The CDR3 consists of 15 residues. Deletions cut 5 bases from V and 0 bases from J, with 11 bases between. Germline V gene lookup returns CDR1 SGHTA and CDR2 FQGNSA. The CDR3: CASSRDSGSGNTIYF. CDR3 coding DNA: TGTGCCAGCAGCCGTGACAGTGGCTCTGGAAACACCATATATTTT.

The chain links TRBV10-3 to TRBJ2-7; 7 bases agree with TRBD1. The CDR3 extends over 13 amino acids. From germline, CDR1 is ENHRY and CDR2 SYGVKD. The V and J ends lost 8 bases and 6 bases, in that order; junction bases with no gene match: 10. The CDR3, as DNA: TGTGCCATCTCGCGACAGGGAGTCCCCGAGCAGTACTTC. Encoded protein: CAISRQGVPEQYF.

This rearrangement joins TRBV11-2 to TRBJ1-3, with D possibly TRBD1 on 5 matching bases. The CDR3 extends over 16 amino acids. The V gene lost 1 base and the J gene lost 0 bases, with 10 bases spanning the gap. Germline CDR1 is SGHAT and CDR2 is FQNNGV. The CDR3 sequence is CASSLGDRFSGNTIYF. The CDR3 DNA sequence: TGTGCCAGCAGCTTAGGGGACCGCTTCTCTGGAAACACCATATATTTT.

This clonotype was picked up a small number of times. The chain links TRBV9 to TRBJ1-4; D is undetermined. The CDR3 contains 14 residues. The V gene's germline CDR1 is SGDLS and CDR2 YYNGEE. V was cut by 0 bases and J by 2 bases, with 5 bases left in between. The CDR3 DNA sequence: TGTGCCAGCAGCGTAGCGGCTACTAATGAAAAACTGTTTTTT. Amino acids: CASSVAATNEKLFF.